This TCR beta chain came from a study of shared clonotypes between healthy human individuals (TCRdb year 2020). About the investigation overall: The cohort comprised two women and three men aged 18 to 49 years. For each donor, CD4 naive and CD4 memory were each given three plates, CD8 naive was given two plates, and CD8 memory was given one plate. Per donor, leukapheresis produced somewhere between about 0.94 and 9.5 billion PBMCs. To estimate repertoire size and how much clonotypes are shared between individuals, the study performed deep sequencing of blood TCR repertoires from a handful of healthy adults. Libraries were prepared and TCR repertoires were sequenced by different laboratories using diverse techniques, in order to increase sequencing depth and limit assay-specific biases.

Healthy HIV-negative adults with no recently reported acute infections or vaccinations were included as donors. Only Caucasian adults living in Nashville, Tennessee, USA were represented among the donors. CD4+ T cells were enriched by magnetic negative selection, after which naive cells were positively selected on CD45RA and the negative fraction was taken as the memory subset. Blood was obtained by leukapheresis, after which PBMCs were separated by Ficoll-Histopaque density gradient centrifugation and cryopreserved in liquid nitrogen vapor phase. Purity and quantity of every magnetically sorted T cell population were checked by analytical flow cytometry. From each sorted fraction, genomic DNA was isolated and quantified by UV absorbance on a Nanodrop 2000c. To note about this clone: It lacks a known antigen. Per-nucleotide qualities are absent, and no much larger clonotype sits a single base away.

Reading from cysteine to phenylalanine, the CDR3 counts 12 amino acids. Only the CDR3 portion is preserved as DNA: 36 bases, with reading frame beginning at the first base. Looking up the germline V gene (reference sequence) yields CDR1 SEHNR and CDR2 FQNEAQ. Cut back by 5 bases and 7 bases, the V and J ends lie 11 bases apart. Results the study describes overall, beyond this receptor: Pairwise subsampling indicated that sequencing depth was expected to affect the degree of clonotype sharing among donors. Compared with non-shared clonotypes, clonotypes shared by all four sorted-subset donors had higher generation probabilities. Only blood was sampled, and tissue TCR repertoires likely differ from those in blood. Rarefaction of sorted-subset datasets indicated incomplete sequencing despite the large sequencing depth. Naive subsets generally had larger estimated clonotype richness than memory subsets. Because the study included only a small number of donors, the genetic and exposure-history diversity represented was limited. Around 5% of naive CD4, 3.5% of naive CD8, 2.3% of memory CD4, and 0.35% to 0.4% of memory CD8 clonotypes were shared across several donors.

Using the deep immunoSEQ assay, multiplex PCR amplified TCR CDR3 regions from genomic DNA. For each cell subset, the extracted genomic DNA was distributed evenly across all wells of several immunoSEQ 96-well plates, and each plate served as one replicate. For sorted subsets, each replicate PCR was loaded with about 0.2 ug genomic DNA, equivalent to 30,000 to 35,000 T cell genomes. Purified libraries were measured with a Qubit 3.0 fluorometer, size-checked on a Bioanalyzer 2100, and measured again with the KAPA Library Quantification kit. A separate single-read 150-cycle Illumina NextSeq 550 flow cell was used to sequence each immunoSEQ 96-well plate. From the authors' description of their analysis: Because the immunoSEQ output held only junctional sequences and lacked quality scores, the filtering could not match the filtering applied to full-length reads. Sequences were annotated with PyIR, a Python wrapper for IgBLAST v1.9, and V/J genes and CDR3 were assigned using IMGT germline references. Reads were filtered out if the reads had weak V/J assignments (E-value above 1e-6), no CDR3, stop codons, out-of-frame junctions, or ambiguous translated residues. V3J clonotypes were defined by identical inferred V gene, J gene, and CDR3 amino acid sequence. The percentage overlap between two repertoires was calculated by dividing the number of shared unique clonotypes by the size of the smaller repertoire. Three approaches were used to assess repertoire richness: RTK rarefaction, the Chao1 estimator, and Recon v2.1 estimates of unobserved clonotypes. Generation probabilities for all TCRbeta clonotypes obtained by the gDNA method from a handful of donors were computed using OLGA. This immuneACCESS table, as held by TCRdb, lists in-frame sequences with V and J called but not all clones. Of the missing ones, under half trace to an unresolved V gene in checked studies; the others have no known cause. V and J calls and clone size are those listed in that table; D and trimming were worked out from the DNA. This sample holds 2 million to 2.5 million clones; around 92% were observed only once. In total, the top ten clones hold approximately 0.4% of the sample.

The source material was naive CD4+ T cells from PBMCs. The sample's cell subset or site, from its label and the paper: CD45RA+ positively selected. The sequence derives from a young man in good health. Some clones in this sample may be carry-over from other donors' samples. The chain is encoded by TRBV7-9 joined to TRBJ1-1, with TRBD1 perhaps the D gene, on 5 matching bases. The encoded CDR3 is CASSNGQGEAFF. The sequenced DNA is TGTGCCAGCAGCAACGGACAAGGTGAAGCTTTCTTT.